One and the same sample provided the 11 T cell receptor beta chains below, sequenced in a study of cytomegalovirus exposure and HLA in healthy donors. The PCR was carried out with 60 Vbeta primers and 13 Jbeta primers. Assay used: immunoSEQ multiplex PCR; TCRdb lists only in-frame clones, some missing. The sample has approximately 150,000 clones, around 65% seen once; the top ten hold roughly 3.1%. The sequenced sample consisted of PBMCs. Receptor source: a woman aged 30 to 39 in good health and CMV-seropositive.

The rearrangement links TRBV5-4 to TRBJ1-2; no reliable D call. This CDR3 region has 12 residues. V lost 0 bases and J lost 7, with 7 bases in between. Germline CDR1 reads SGHNT; CDR2 reads YYREEE (reference sequence). The CDR3: CASSLVGSGYTF. DNA for the CDR3: TGTGCCAGCAGCTTGGTGGGGAGTGGCTACACCTTC.

V and J are TRBV30 and TRBJ2-5, with D hard to call. The CDR3 has 13 residues. The V gene's germline CDR1 is GTSNPN and CDR2 SVGIG (reference sequence). The V end was cut by 1 base, the J end by 4 bases, with 10 bases between. CDR3 region: CAWSASPVETQYF. The CDR3 DNA is TGTGCCTGGAGTGCCTCCCCAGTAGAGACCCAGTACTTC.

V usage is TRBV18 and J usage is TRBJ1-5; TRBD1 is a possible D gene (6 bases). Trimming removed 2 bases at V and 7 bases at J, with 15 bases between. The CDR3 is 15 amino acids. Germline values: CDR1 KGHSH, CDR2 LQKENI. The CDR3 protein is CASSPMGGGRQPQHF. The CDR3 nucleotides are TGTGCCAGCTCACCAATGGGAGGGGGAAGGCAGCCCCAGCATTTT.

A few counts support this clone. The V gene is TRBV18, the J gene TRBJ1-2; 9 bases fit TRBD1. The CDR3 extends over 14 amino acids. Looked up from germline, CDR1 is KGHSH and CDR2 is LQKENI. J was trimmed by 6 bases and V by 3 bases; bases with no gene match: 5. The chain's CDR3 is CASSPRTGANGYTF. CDR3 coding DNA: TGTGCCAGCTCACCTCGGACAGGGGCCAATGGCTACACCTTC.

This CDR3 reads CASSWPGSMDYTF. The CDR3 coding sequence is TGTGCCAGCAGCTGGCCGGGATCTATGGACTACACCTTC. This chain uses TRBV7-9 with TRBJ1-2; D remains ambiguous. Germline V gives CDR1 SEHNR, CDR2 FQNEAQ (reference sequence). The CDR3 totals 13 residues. Trimming cost V 4 bases and J 10 bases, with 16 bases left between them.

Note on this clone: Other DNA sequences from this sample encode an identical CDR3 as well. CDR3 sequence (DNA): TGTGCCAGCAGTTTGGGGAGCAATGAGCAGTTCTTC. Translation: CASSLGSNEQFF. The rearrangement uses TRBV27 and TRBJ2-1; weak D call: TRBD2 (5 bases). CDR1 MNHEY and CDR2 SMNVEV come from the germline V gene (reference sequence). The CDR3 runs to 12 residues. V was pared by 3 bases and J by 6 bases, with 6 bases between.

The CDR3 is CASSQAGGGPYEQYF. The DNA of the CDR3 is TGTGCCAGCAGCCAAGCGGGCGGGGGCCCCTACGAGCAGTACTTC. The chain uses TRBV4-2 and TRBJ2-7; tentatively, D is TRBD2 (7 bases). The CDR3 length is 15 residues. V was pared by 1 base and J by 2 bases, with 12 bases between. Per germline, CDR1 LGHNA and CDR2 YNFKEQ.

The chain recombines TRBV18 with TRBJ2-2; no clear D gene. V was trimmed by 6 bases and J by 4 bases, leaving 9 bases between them. The CDR3 runs to 13 residues. CDR1 is KGHSH and CDR2 is LQKENI in the germline V gene. The CDR3 DNA reads TGTGCCAGCTCCGATATCGGCACCGGGGAGCTGTTTTTT. It yields the protein CASSDIGTGELFF.

The table lists this clone with a few counts. This chain joins TRBV28 and TRBJ1-4; 7 bases are shared with TRBD1. The V gene end was trimmed by 5 bases and the J gene end by 0 bases; junction bases not matched to a gene: 21. CDR3 length: 21 residues. From germline, CDR1 is MDHEN and CDR2 SYDVKM. CDR3 nucleotide sequence: TGTGCCAGCAGTACAACCTGGACAGGACTTCTTCTTACCTCAACTAATGAAAAACTGTTTTTT. Translated: CASSTTWTGLLLTSTNEKLFF.

This clone was observed once. The rearrangement links TRBV6-1 to TRBJ2-3; D is undetermined. V was clipped by 4 bases and J by 4 bases, with 12 bases between them. The CDR3 is made up of 14 amino acids. Germline CDR1 and CDR2: MNHNS and SASEGT. The CDR3 here is CASSGRGVADTQYF. The DNA for the CDR3 is TGTGCCAGCAGTGGACGAGGTGTGGCAGATACGCAGTATTTT.

The chain joins TRBV4-1 to TRBJ2-5, with TRBD2 as a possible D gene (5 bases). V gave up 4 bases and J gave up 5 bases, with 11 bases separating them. The germline V gene has CDR1 MGHRA and CDR2 YSYEKL. The CDR3 has 13 amino acids. CDR3 protein: CASSPWTGETQYF. CDR3 bases: TGCGCCAGCAGCCCCTGGACGGGGGAGACCCAGTACTTC.